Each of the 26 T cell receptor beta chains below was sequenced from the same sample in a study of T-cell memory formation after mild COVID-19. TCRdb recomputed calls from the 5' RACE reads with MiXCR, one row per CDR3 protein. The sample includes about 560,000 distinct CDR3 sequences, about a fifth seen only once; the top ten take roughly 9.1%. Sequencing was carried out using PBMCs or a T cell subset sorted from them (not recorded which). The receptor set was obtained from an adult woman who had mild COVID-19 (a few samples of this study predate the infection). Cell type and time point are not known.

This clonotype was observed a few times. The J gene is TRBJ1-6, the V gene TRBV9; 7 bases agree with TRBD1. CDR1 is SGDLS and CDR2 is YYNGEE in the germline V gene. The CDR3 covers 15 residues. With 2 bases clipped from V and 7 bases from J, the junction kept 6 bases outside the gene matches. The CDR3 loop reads CASSVEGAGNSPLHF. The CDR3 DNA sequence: TGTGCCAGCAGCGTGGAGGGGGCTGGGAATTCACCCCTCCACTTT.

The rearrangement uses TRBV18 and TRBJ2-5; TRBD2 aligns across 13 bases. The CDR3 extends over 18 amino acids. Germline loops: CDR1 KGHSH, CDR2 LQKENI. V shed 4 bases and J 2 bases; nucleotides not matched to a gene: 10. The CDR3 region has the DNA TGTGCCAGCTCACTCGGGACTAGCGGGGTGAAGTTACAAGAGACCCAGTACTTC. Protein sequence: CASSLGTSGVKLQETQYF.

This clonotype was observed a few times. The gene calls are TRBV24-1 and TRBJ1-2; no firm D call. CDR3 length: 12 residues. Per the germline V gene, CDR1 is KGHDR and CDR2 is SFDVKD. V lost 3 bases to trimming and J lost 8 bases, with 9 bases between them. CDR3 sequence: CATSDLDSGYTF. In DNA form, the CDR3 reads TGTGCCACCAGTGATCTGGACTCAGGCTACACCTTC.

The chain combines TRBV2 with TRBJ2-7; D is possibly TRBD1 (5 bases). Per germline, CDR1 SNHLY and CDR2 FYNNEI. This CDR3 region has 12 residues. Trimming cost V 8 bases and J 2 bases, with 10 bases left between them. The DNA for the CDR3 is TGTGCCAGCGGGTCAGGGACCTACGAGCAGTACTTC. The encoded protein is CASGSGTYEQYF.

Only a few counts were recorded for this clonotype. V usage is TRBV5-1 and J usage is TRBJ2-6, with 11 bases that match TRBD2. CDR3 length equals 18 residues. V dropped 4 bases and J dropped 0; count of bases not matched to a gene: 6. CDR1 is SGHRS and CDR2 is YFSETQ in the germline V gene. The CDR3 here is CASSGTGTSGSGANVLTF. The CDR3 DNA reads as TGCGCCAGCAGCGGGACCGGGACTAGCGGCTCTGGGGCCAACGTCCTGACTTTC.

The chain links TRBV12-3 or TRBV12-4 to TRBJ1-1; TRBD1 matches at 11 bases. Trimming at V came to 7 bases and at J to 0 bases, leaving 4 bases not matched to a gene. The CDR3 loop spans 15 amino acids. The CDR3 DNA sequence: TGTGCCAGCATCAGGGACAGGGGGATGAACACTGAAGCTTTCTTT. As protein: CASIRDRGMNTEAFF.

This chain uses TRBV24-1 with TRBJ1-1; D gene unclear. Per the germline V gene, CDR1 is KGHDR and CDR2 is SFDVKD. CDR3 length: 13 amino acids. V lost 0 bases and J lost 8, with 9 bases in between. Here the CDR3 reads CATSDLEGGEAFF. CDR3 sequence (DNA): TGTGCCACCAGTGATTTGGAAGGTGGGGAAGCTTTCTTT.

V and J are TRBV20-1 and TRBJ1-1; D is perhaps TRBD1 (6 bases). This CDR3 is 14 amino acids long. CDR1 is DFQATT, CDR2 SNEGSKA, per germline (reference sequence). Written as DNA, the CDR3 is TGCAGCTCTTGGGGCCAGGGGCCGGGCACTGAAGCTTTCTTT. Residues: CSSWGQGPGTEAFF.

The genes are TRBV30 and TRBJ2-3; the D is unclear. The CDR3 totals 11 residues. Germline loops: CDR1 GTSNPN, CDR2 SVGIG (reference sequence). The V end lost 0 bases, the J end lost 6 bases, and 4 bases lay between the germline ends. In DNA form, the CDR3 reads TGTGCCTGGAGTGTACTTGATACGCAGTATTTT. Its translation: CAWSVLDTQYF.

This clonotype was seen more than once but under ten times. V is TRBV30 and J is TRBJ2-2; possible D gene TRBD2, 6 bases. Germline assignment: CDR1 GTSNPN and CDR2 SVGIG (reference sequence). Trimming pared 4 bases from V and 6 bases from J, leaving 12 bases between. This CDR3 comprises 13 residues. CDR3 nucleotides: TGTGCCTGGACTTATAGCGGCCCCGGGGAGCTGTTTTTT. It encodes CAWTYSGPGELFF.

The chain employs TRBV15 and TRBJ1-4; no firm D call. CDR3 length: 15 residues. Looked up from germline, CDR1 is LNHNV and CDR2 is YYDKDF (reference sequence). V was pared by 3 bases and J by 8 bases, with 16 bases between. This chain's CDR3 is CATSSKRGEREKLFF. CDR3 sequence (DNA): TGTGCCACCAGCAGTAAGCGGGGAGAGAGGGAAAAACTGTTTTTT.

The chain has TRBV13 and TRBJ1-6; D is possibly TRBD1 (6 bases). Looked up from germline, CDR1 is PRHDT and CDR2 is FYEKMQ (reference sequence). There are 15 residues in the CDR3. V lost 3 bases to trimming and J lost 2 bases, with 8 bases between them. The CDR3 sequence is CASSLRGAYNSPLHF. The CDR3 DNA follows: TGTGCCAGCAGCTTGAGGGGGGCCTATAATTCACCCCTCCACTTT.

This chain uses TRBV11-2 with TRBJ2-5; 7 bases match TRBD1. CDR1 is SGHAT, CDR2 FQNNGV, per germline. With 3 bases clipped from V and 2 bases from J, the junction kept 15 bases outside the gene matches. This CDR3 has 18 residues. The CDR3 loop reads CASSFIYLEAQGQETQYF. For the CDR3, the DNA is TGTGCCAGCAGCTTTATCTACCTCGAAGCACAGGGGCAAGAGACCCAGTACTTC.

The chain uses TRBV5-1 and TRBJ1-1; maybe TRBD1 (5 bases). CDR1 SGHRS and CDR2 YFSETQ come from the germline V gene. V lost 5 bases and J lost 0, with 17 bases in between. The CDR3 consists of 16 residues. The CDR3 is CASRRSSQGVNTEAFF. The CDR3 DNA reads TGCGCCAGCAGGAGATCCAGTCAGGGAGTGAACACTGAAGCTTTCTTT.

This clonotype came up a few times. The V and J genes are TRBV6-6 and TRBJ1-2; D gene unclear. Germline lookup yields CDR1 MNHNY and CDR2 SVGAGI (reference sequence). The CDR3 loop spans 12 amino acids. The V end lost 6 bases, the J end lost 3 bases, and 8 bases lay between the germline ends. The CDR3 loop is CASRSGDYGYTF. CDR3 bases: TGTGCCAGCAGGAGCGGGGACTATGGCTACACCTTC.

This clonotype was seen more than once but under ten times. CDR3 sequence: CSARVPGETQYF. The CDR3 coding sequence is TGCAGTGCTAGAGTTCCGGGGGAGACCCAGTACTTC. The V call is TRBV20-1, the J call TRBJ2-5, with D perhaps matching TRBD2 (5 bases). The CDR3 contains 12 residues. The germline V and J ends were trimmed by 1 base and 5 bases, with 8 bases remaining between them. Per the germline V gene, CDR1 is DFQATT and CDR2 is SNEGSKA (reference sequence).

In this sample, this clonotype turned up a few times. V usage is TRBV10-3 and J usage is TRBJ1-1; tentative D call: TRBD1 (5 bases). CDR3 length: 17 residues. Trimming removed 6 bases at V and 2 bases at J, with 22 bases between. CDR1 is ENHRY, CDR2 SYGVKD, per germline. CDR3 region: CAIRDQTVLGTNTEAFF. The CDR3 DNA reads TGTGCCATCAGGGATCAGACCGTCCTCGGGACTAACACTGAAGCTTTCTTT.

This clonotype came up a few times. The CDR3 is CASSLNPPDFSYEQYF. CDR3 sequence (DNA): TGTGCCAGCAGCTTGAATCCTCCCGACTTCTCCTACGAGCAGTACTTC. The genes are TRBV7-9 and TRBJ2-7; the D is unclear. The ends were cut back, 3 bases at V and 0 bases at J, with 15 bases in the middle. The CDR3 consists of 16 residues. Germline CDR1 is SEHNR and CDR2 is FQNEAQ (reference sequence).

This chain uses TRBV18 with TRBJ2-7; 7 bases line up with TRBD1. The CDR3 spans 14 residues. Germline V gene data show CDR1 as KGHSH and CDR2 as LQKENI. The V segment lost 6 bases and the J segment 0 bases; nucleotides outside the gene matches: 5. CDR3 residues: CASSDRDSSYEQYF. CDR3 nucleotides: TGTGCCAGCTCGGACCGGGACAGCTCCTACGAGCAGTACTTC.

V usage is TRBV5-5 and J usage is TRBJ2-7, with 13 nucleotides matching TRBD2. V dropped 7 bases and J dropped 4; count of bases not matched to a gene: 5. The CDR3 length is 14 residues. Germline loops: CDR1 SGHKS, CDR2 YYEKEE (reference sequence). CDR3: CASFWTSGSYEQYF. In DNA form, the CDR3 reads TGTGCCAGCTTCTGGACTAGCGGGAGTTACGAGCAGTACTTC.

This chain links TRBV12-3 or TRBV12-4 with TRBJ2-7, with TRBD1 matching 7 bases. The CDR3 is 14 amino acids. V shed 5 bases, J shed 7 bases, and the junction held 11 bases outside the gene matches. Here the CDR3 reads CASSPGTATTEQYF. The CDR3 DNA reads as TGTGCCAGCAGTCCCGGGACAGCGACTACGGAGCAGTACTTC.

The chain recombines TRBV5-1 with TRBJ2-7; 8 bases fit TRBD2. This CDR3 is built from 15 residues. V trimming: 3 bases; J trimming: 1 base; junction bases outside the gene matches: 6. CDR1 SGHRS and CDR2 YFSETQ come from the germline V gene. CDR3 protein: CASSSGGGGSYEQYF. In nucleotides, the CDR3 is TGCGCCAGCAGCTCCGGGGGGGGCGGGTCCTACGAGCAGTACTTC.

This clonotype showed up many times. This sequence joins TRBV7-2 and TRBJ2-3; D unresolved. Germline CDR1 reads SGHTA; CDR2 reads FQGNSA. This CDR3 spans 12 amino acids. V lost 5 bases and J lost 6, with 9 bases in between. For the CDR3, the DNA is TGTGCCAGCAGCCCTTATCAGGATACGCAGTATTTT. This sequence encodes CASSPYQDTQYF. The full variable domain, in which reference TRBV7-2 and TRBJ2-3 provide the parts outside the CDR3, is GAGVSQSPSNKVTEKGKDVELRCDPISGHTALYWYRQSLGQGLEFLIYFQGNSAPDKSGLPSDRFSAERTGGSVSTLTIQRTQQEDSAVYLCASSPYQDTQYFGPGTRLTVL.

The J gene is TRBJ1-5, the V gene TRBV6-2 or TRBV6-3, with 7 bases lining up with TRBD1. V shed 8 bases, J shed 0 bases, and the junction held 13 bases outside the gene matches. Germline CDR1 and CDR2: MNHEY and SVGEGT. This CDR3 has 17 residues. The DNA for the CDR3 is TGTGCCAGCGGCCCGCTCGGGACAGCTTATAGCAATCAGCCCCAGCATTTT. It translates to CASGPLGTAYSNQPQHF.

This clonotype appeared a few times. The CDR3 bases are TGCAGCGTTCCCGGGACAACGATCTACGAGCAGTACTTC. This sequence encodes CSVPGTTIYEQYF. The chain couples TRBV29-1 to TRBJ2-7; perhaps TRBD1 as D (6 bases). The germline V gene has CDR1 SQVTM and CDR2 ANQGSEA. The V gene lost 5 bases and the J gene lost 3 bases, with 14 bases spanning the gap. The CDR3 runs to 13 residues.

The CDR3 DNA sequence: TGTGCCAGCAGACACCCCCCGGACAGGGGGCTGGGCACTGAAGCTTTCTTT. Translated: CASRHPPDRGLGTEAFF. This sequence joins TRBV6-5 and TRBJ1-1, with TRBD1 matching 11 bases. The CDR3 loop spans 17 amino acids. Losses at the gene ends were 6 bases for V and 4 bases for J; bases not matched to a gene: 13. Germline V lookup: CDR1 MNHEY, CDR2 SVGAGI.